This TCR beta chain was found in a study of cytomegalovirus exposure and HLA in healthy donors. Per germline, CDR1 LGHNA and CDR2 YNFKEQ. The length of the CDR3 is 13 residues. V lost 0 bases and J 10 bases, leaving 10 bases between the germline ends. It was with 60 Vbeta and 13 Jbeta primers that the PCR ran. Generated by immunoSEQ multiplex PCR, the TCRdb table keeps only in-frame clones and is missing some. This sample has 150,000 to 200,000 clones, with about 82% found just once. The V gene is TRBV4-2, the J gene TRBJ2-1; D not certain. The TCR comes from a woman aged 18-29 years in good health and CMV-seronegative. The sample comprised PBMCs. DNA for the CDR3: TGTGCCAGCAGCCAAGAATCGCGAATCGAGCAGTTCTTC. It specifies CASSQESRIEQFF.